Each of the 28 T cell receptor beta chains below was sequenced from the same sample in a study of early T cells in non-severe SARS-CoV-2 infection. TCRdb reanalysed the 5' RACE reads using MiXCR and keeps one entry per CDR3 protein. The data show about 90,000 distinct CDR3 sequences, 12% seen once. The starting material was whole blood, obtained at baseline. The receptors come from an adult who was a healthcare worker with PCR-confirmed SARS-CoV-2 infection or an uninfected control (not recorded which).

There are a few counts of this clonotype. The chain carries TRBV7-3 and TRBJ2-7, with 11 nucleotides matching TRBD1. The CDR3 extends over 14 amino acids. Trimming took 4 bases from V and 6 from J; bases not matched to a gene: 5. From germline, CDR1 is SGHTA and CDR2 FQGTGA. The CDR3 nucleotides read TGTGCCAGCAGCTCCCGGACAGGGGGCACCGAGCAGTACTTC. Translating it yields CASSSRTGGTEQYF.

This clonotype has ten or more counts. The genes are TRBV18 and TRBJ2-5, with 7 nucleotides matching TRBD1. Germline V lookup: CDR1 KGHSH, CDR2 LQKENI. Trimming removed 3 bases from V and 3 bases from J; junction bases left unmatched: 7. The CDR3 is made up of 15 amino acids. CDR3 loop: CASSPTGTAKETQYF. The CDR3 DNA sequence: TGTGCCAGCTCACCTACCGGGACAGCCAAAGAGACCCAGTACTTC.

The chain carries TRBV24-1 and TRBJ1-1; D possibly corresponds to TRBD1 (5 bases). The germline V gene has CDR1 KGHDR and CDR2 SFDVKD. With 3 bases removed from V and 4 bases from J, the gap between germline ends came to 11 bases. CDR3 length equals 14 residues. The CDR3 sequence: CATSDAGYSTEAFF. CDR3 in DNA: TGTGCCACCAGTGATGCAGGGTATTCCACTGAAGCTTTCTTT.

CDR3 bases: TGTGCCAGCAGTTTATCTAGCCAAGAGACCCAGTACTTC. This encodes CASSLSSQETQYF. The chain carries TRBV27 and TRBJ2-5, with D uncertain. Deletions cut 0 bases from V and 1 base from J, with 3 bases between. Germline assignment: CDR1 MNHEY and CDR2 SMNVEV (reference sequence). This CDR3 contains 13 residues.

This clonotype was found a few times. The rearrangement links TRBV4-2 to TRBJ2-3, with TRBD2 identical over 13 bases. The germline gives CDR1 LGHNA, CDR2 YNFKEQ. The junction had 8 bases not matched to a gene; V was cut back by 3 bases and J by 5 bases. The CDR3 has 17 amino acids. CDR3 in amino acids: CASSHTGLAGAIDTQYF. The CDR3 bases are TGTGCCAGCAGCCACACCGGACTAGCGGGAGCGATAGATACGCAGTATTTT.

V and J are TRBV7-9 and TRBJ1-6, with 12 bases that match TRBD1. Germline loops: CDR1 SEHNR, CDR2 FQNEAQ (reference sequence). V trimming: 0 bases; J trimming: 7 bases; junction bases outside the gene matches: 4. This CDR3 is 17 amino acids long. CDR3 in amino acids: CASSLAGTGGSNSPLHF. The CDR3 DNA reads TGTGCCAGCAGCTTAGCCGGGACAGGGGGCTCGAATTCACCCCTCCACTTT.

This chain connects TRBV12-3 or TRBV12-4 to TRBJ2-7, with a weak D call TRBD1 (5 bases). The CDR3 is 14 amino acids. V lost 4 bases and J 3 bases, leaving 13 bases between the germline ends. The chain's CDR3 is CASSWGQGLYEQYF. The CDR3 coding sequence is TGTGCCAGCAGTTGGGGTCAGGGTCTCTACGAGCAGTACTTC.

This clonotype was seen only a few times. The chain recombines TRBV10-3 with TRBJ1-5, with TRBD1 identical over 9 bases. The CDR3 is 16 residues long. The ends lost 0 bases at V and 6 bases at J; junction bases unmatched: 6. CDR1 and CDR2 (germline): ENHRY, SYGVKD. The DNA of the CDR3 is TGTGCCATCAGTGAGTCGGTGGGACAGGGCGGTCAGCCCCAGCATTTT. The encoded protein is CAISESVGQGGQPQHF.

The V and J genes are TRBV5-4 and TRBJ2-1; D may be TRBD2 (6 bases). CDR1 is SGHNT, CDR2 YYREEE, per germline (reference sequence). V was shortened by 3 bases and J by 0 bases, with 25 bases between the two germline ends. This CDR3 contains 20 residues. The CDR3 here is CASSSRPGSGAIRSYNEQFF. The CDR3 region has the DNA TGTGCCAGCAGCTCCCGCCCAGGTAGCGGAGCTATTCGCTCCTACAATGAGCAGTTCTTC.

Only a few counts were recorded for this clonotype. The chain employs TRBV18 and TRBJ1-1; TRBD1 aligns across 9 bases. The J segment lost 1 base and the V segment lost 4 bases, leaving 7 bases of the junction unmatched. CDR3 length: 16 residues. CDR1 KGHSH and CDR2 LQKENI come from the germline V gene. CDR3 residues: CASSLSSDRGNTEAFF. Written as DNA, the CDR3 is TGTGCCAGCTCACTCTCCTCGGACAGGGGGAACACTGAAGCTTTCTTT.

This clonotype was observed a handful of times. The V call is TRBV12-3 or TRBV12-4, the J call TRBJ1-4; D is unresolved. V was trimmed by 2 bases and J by 5 bases, leaving 9 bases between them. The CDR3 loop spans 14 amino acids. Here the CDR3 DNA reads TGTGCCAGCAGTTTAAACCAGCAAAATGAAAAACTGTTTTTT. It encodes CASSLNQQNEKLFF.

This clonotype was seen only a few times. The J gene is TRBJ1-5, the V gene TRBV6-2 or TRBV6-3; TRBD1 is a possible D gene (5 bases). Germline-derived CDR1 and CDR2 are MNHEY and SVGEGT. V dropped 6 bases and J dropped 9 bases, with 15 bases sitting between them. This CDR3 is built from 13 residues. The CDR3 DNA follows: TGTGCCAGCAGAGTAGGGGAAACCCGGCCCCAGCATTTT. Its protein product is CASRVGETRPQHF.

Ten or more counts support this clonotype. This chain connects TRBV4-1 to TRBJ1-1; the D gene is possibly TRBD1 (5 bases). The V end was cut by 1 base, the J end by 6 bases, with 12 bases between. CDR1 MGHRA and CDR2 YSYEKL come from the germline V gene. The CDR3 runs to 14 residues. CDR3 sequence: CASSQVGGVPEAFF. CDR3 nucleotides: TGCGCCAGCAGCCAAGTGGGAGGGGTGCCTGAAGCTTTCTTT.

CDR3 amino acids: CASSERPGHEQYF. CDR3 in DNA: TGTGCCAGCAGTGAACGGCCCGGACACGAGCAGTACTTC. The chain uses TRBV6-1 and TRBJ2-7; D not certain. Trimming shortened V by 2 bases and J by 5 bases, and 10 bases separated the two germline ends. The CDR3 has 13 residues. Germline V gene sequence: CDR1 MNHNS, CDR2 SASEGT.

This clonotype was observed at least ten times. The chain employs TRBV12-3 or TRBV12-4 and TRBJ1-1; tentatively, D is TRBD1 (6 bases). V shed 5 bases and J shed 5 bases, with 15 bases lying between them. The CDR3 has 14 residues. The DNA for the CDR3 is TGTGCCAGCAGTCACAGGGCCCTGGGGACTGAAGCTTTCTTT. It yields the protein CASSHRALGTEAFF.

This clonotype was detected only a few times. The J gene is TRBJ2-3, the V gene TRBV12-3 or TRBV12-4, with 8 bases that match TRBD2. CDR3 size: 15 residues. V shed 7 bases and J 4 bases; nucleotides not matched to a gene: 10. The CDR3 sequence is CASIAIAGKSDTQYF. In DNA form, the CDR3 reads TGTGCCAGCATCGCGATAGCGGGGAAGTCAGATACGCAGTATTTT.

V gene TRBV12-3 or TRBV12-4 combines with J gene TRBJ2-1; D gene unclear. The CDR3 runs 11 residues. V was trimmed by 7 bases and J by 8 bases, leaving 9 bases between them. The CDR3 reads CASTLGYEQFF. Here the CDR3 DNA reads TGTGCCAGCACCCTGGGTTATGAGCAGTTCTTC.

The CDR3, as DNA: TGCGCCAGCAGTGCTCAGGTTAATAGCAATCAGCCCCAGCATTTT. Protein product: CASSAQVNSNQPQHF. The chain has TRBV10-2 and TRBJ1-5; no clear D. This CDR3 region has 15 residues. Germline CDR1 WSHSY, CDR2 SAAADI. Trimming took off 4 bases at V and 0 bases at J, with 10 bases between the two ends.

The chain carries TRBV20-1 and TRBJ1-5; D not resolved. The V end lost 3 bases, the J end lost 5 bases, and 8 bases lay between the germline ends. The CDR3 totals 12 residues. Germline V lookup: CDR1 DFQATT, CDR2 SNEGSKA (reference sequence). CDR3 bases: TGCAGTGCTAGCCGCGGCGATCAGCCCCAGCATTTT. It encodes CSASRGDQPQHF.

V gene TRBV30 combines with J gene TRBJ2-3; 8 nucleotides agree with TRBD2. The CDR3 runs 16 residues. J lost 1 base, V lost 6 bases, and 12 bases had no gene match. Germline CDR1 GTSNPN, CDR2 SVGIG (reference sequence). The CDR3 loop reads CACDPRAGGGTDTQYF. The CDR3 coding sequence is TGTGCCTGCGACCCTAGAGCCGGGGGGGGCACAGATACGCAGTATTTT.

V gene TRBV6-2 or TRBV6-3 combines with J gene TRBJ2-2, with TRBD2 matching over 14 bases. Germline V lookup: CDR1 MNHEY, CDR2 SVGEGT. CDR3 length: 19 amino acids. The J segment lost 1 base and the V segment lost 2 bases, leaving 6 bases of the junction unmatched. The CDR3 nucleotides are TGTGCCAGCAGTTACCCGACTAGCGGGAGGGCCTTGAACACCGGGGAGCTGTTTTTT. Protein product: CASSYPTSGRALNTGELFF.

Ten or more counts support this clonotype. The chain recombines TRBV4-2 with TRBJ2-1, with TRBD2 identical over 12 bases. V lost 4 bases and J lost 6; bases outside the gene matches: 10. The CDR3 is 17 residues long. Per germline, CDR1 LGHNA and CDR2 YNFKEQ. The CDR3 protein is CASSRESSSGRANEQFF. The CDR3 DNA reads as TGTGCCAGCAGCCGAGAGTCCTCTAGCGGGAGGGCCAATGAGCAGTTCTTC.

The chain links TRBV5-5 to TRBJ1-5; TRBD1 aligns across 7 bases. CDR1 is SGHKS, CDR2 YYEKEE, per germline (reference sequence). The CDR3 sequence is 16 residues long. Trimming at V came to 0 bases and at J to 1 base, leaving 4 bases not matched to a gene. CDR3 coding DNA: TGTGCCAGCAGCTTGGGTGGACAGGCGAGCAATCAGCCCCAGCATTTT. Its protein product is CASSLGGQASNQPQHF.

This chain links TRBV5-5 with TRBJ2-5, with D tentatively TRBD1 or TRBD2 (5 bases each). This CDR3 has 14 residues. V lost 4 bases, J lost 5 bases, and 15 bases lay in between. Germline CDR1 SGHKS, CDR2 YYEKEE (reference sequence). The CDR3 sequence is CASSPLGVRETQYF. CDR3 in DNA: TGTGCCAGCAGCCCCCTGGGGGTTCGGGAGACCCAGTACTTC.

In its sample, this clonotype was seen a few times. This chain joins TRBV7-2 and TRBJ2-5; 11 nucleotides align to TRBD2. With 1 base clipped from V and 5 bases from J, the junction kept 9 bases outside the gene matches. The V gene's germline CDR1 is SGHTA and CDR2 FQGNSA. The CDR3 covers 17 residues. Here the CDR3 DNA reads TGTGCCAGCAGCTTAGAGGGGTTAGCGGGGGGGCGCGAGACCCAGTACTTC. It is translated as CASSLEGLAGGRETQYF.

The J gene is TRBJ2-3, the V gene TRBV20-1, with D tentatively TRBD2 (6 bases). V shed 3 bases and J shed 6 bases, with 13 bases lying between them. The CDR3 sequence is 13 residues long. CDR1 and CDR2 (germline): DFQATT, SNEGSKA (reference sequence). In DNA form, the CDR3 reads TGCAGTGCTAGCGTCGTGACTAGGGATACGCAGTATTTT. It encodes CSASVVTRDTQYF.

There are a few counts of this clonotype. This chain joins TRBV29-1 and TRBJ1-2, with 9 nucleotides matching TRBD1. With 8 bases clipped from V and 7 bases from J, the junction kept 11 bases outside the gene matches. CDR1 is SQVTM and CDR2 is ANQGSEA in the germline V gene. The CDR3 spans 13 residues. CDR3 amino acids: CSFLQGAVGGYTF. DNA for the CDR3: TGCAGCTTCTTACAGGGGGCGGTCGGTGGCTACACCTTC.

This clonotype was detected ten times or more. The chain uses TRBV18 and TRBJ2-4; 9 nucleotides agree with TRBD1. The CDR3 is made up of 15 amino acids. With 3 bases clipped from V and 3 bases from J, the junction kept 3 bases outside the gene matches. The germline V gene encodes CDR1 KGHSH and CDR2 LQKENI. The CDR3 sequence is CASSPAGQGKNIQYF. The CDR3 nucleotides are TGTGCCAGCTCACCCGCGGGACAGGGCAAAAACATTCAGTACTTC.